A selection of T cell receptor beta chains follows, all from one sample in a study of preoperative IRX-2 immunotherapy in early breast cancer. TCRdb's table, derived via immunoSEQ multiplex PCR, lists solely in-frame clones and lacks some. Here the sample spans 30,000 to 45,000 clones, about four fifths being singletons. The input for sequencing was lymph node tissue, taken after IRX-2 immunotherapy. These receptors were taken from a human donor with breast cancer. Each CDR3 is given with its conserved first and last residue. The order of the fields is J gene, V gene, CDR3 protein.

J gene: TRBJ1-4; V gene: TRBV14; CDR3 protein: CASSPRGGPNEKLFF
J gene: TRBJ2-3; V gene: TRBV19; CDR3 protein: CASKRTSGGGGDTQYF
J gene: TRBJ2-7; V gene: TRBV10-1; CDR3 protein: CANRQDLYEQYF
J gene: TRBJ2-1; V gene: TRBV11-3; CDR3 protein: CASSLGPLGVRENEQFF
J gene: TRBJ1-4; V gene: TRBV7-6; CDR3 protein: CASTTGHVNEKLFF
J gene: TRBJ1-4; V gene: TRBV19; CDR3 protein: CASSIVSDSEKLFF
J gene: TRBJ1-1; V gene: TRBV11-3; CDR3 protein: CASSFEGFETEAFF
J gene: TRBJ2-1; V gene: TRBV6-8; CDR3 protein: CASSYRRDSAIYNEQFF
J gene: TRBJ1-1; V gene: TRBV9; CDR3 protein: CASGSVANTEAFF
J gene: TRBJ1-1; V gene: TRBV29-1; CDR3 protein: CSVVGRQDRGLLMGLGEAFF
J gene: TRBJ2-5; V gene: TRBV30; CDR3 protein: CAWSWTSGGWAQYF
J gene: TRBJ1-3; V gene: TRBV11-3; CDR3 protein: CASSGRGSTLGNTIYF
J gene: TRBJ2-5; V gene: TRBV5-1; CDR3 protein: CASSLTLNRLGFRETQYF
J gene: TRBJ2-3; V gene: TRBV18; CDR3 protein: CASSQGLAGGPYTQYF
J gene: TRBJ1-2; V gene: TRBV1; CDR3 protein: CASSQDPGESYGYTF
J gene: TRBJ1-6; V gene: TRBV28; CDR3 protein: CASSLDRAGFNSPLHF
J gene: TRBJ2-1; V gene: TRBV6-8; CDR3 protein: CASRQTGTSLYNEQFF
J gene: TRBJ1-3; V gene: TRBV6-8; CDR3 protein: CASSYSRGGGNTIYF
J gene: TRBJ2-5; V gene: TRBV11-3; CDR3 protein: CASSLQGLGGETQYF
J gene: TRBJ1-4; V gene: TRBV19; CDR3 protein: CASRTGASEKLFF
J gene: TRBJ2-7; V gene: TRBV11-3; CDR3 protein: CASSPYLRDAQVQNF
J gene: TRBJ2-7; V gene: TRBV7-2; CDR3 protein: CASSARDRENEQYF
J gene: TRBJ1-1; V gene: TRBV18; CDR3 protein: CASSPPQGYGNTEAFF
J gene: TRBJ1-3; V gene: TRBV19; CDR3 protein: CASHRTGRTGNTIYF
J gene: TRBJ2-1; V gene: TRBV6-8; CDR3 protein: CASRTRGQAYNEQFF
J gene: TRBJ1-5; V gene: TRBV19; CDR3 protein: CASSPLNQPQHF
J gene: TRBJ2-1; V gene: TRBV11-3; CDR3 protein: CASSLGLAGYNEQFF
J gene: TRBJ2-1; V gene: TRBV11-3; CDR3 protein: CASSLTTSGHNEQFF
J gene: TRBJ2-1; V gene: TRBV7-1; CDR3 protein: CASSWDPMREQFF
J gene: TRBJ2-6; V gene: TRBV12-5; CDR3 protein: CASTPLRSGANVLTF
J gene: TRBJ2-6; V gene: TRBV5-1; CDR3 protein: CASSLVVGTVSGANVLTF
J gene: TRBJ2-7; V gene: TRBV19; CDR3 protein: CASSITGSYEQYF
J gene: TRBJ2-7; V gene: TRBV6-8; CDR3 protein: CASRRTGSLVYEQYF
J gene: TRBJ1-2; V gene: TRBV11-3; CDR3 protein: CASSLDPRTDYGYTF
J gene: TRBJ1-1; V gene: TRBV19; CDR3 protein: CASAWQGGSTEAFF
J gene: TRBJ2-7; V gene: TRBV6-8; CDR3 protein: CASTSSGGSSYEQYF
J gene: TRBJ1-2; V gene: TRBV28; CDR3 protein: CASSLDSNYGYTF
J gene: TRBJ2-2; V gene: TRBV6-8; CDR3 protein: CASSYYEDTGELFF
J gene: TRBJ1-1; V gene: TRBV7-8; CDR3 protein: CASSPGFENTEAFF
J gene: TRBJ1-5; V gene: TRBV30; CDR3 protein: CAWGENQPQHF
J gene: TRBJ1-1; V gene: TRBV18; CDR3 protein: CASSPERTEAFF
J gene: TRBJ1-6; V gene: TRBV11-3; CDR3 protein: CASSLREGISPLHF
J gene: TRBJ2-3; V gene: TRBV11-3; CDR3 protein: CASSLEGRGLDTQYF
J gene: TRBJ1-1; V gene: TRBV18; CDR3 protein: CASSPGQDMNTEAFF
J gene: TRBJ1-2; V gene: TRBV19; CDR3 protein: CASSISDRPHGYTF
J gene: TRBJ1-2; V gene: TRBV6-8; CDR3 protein: CASSYSIRRAGSNGYTF
J gene: TRBJ2-2; V gene: TRBV6-8; CDR3 protein: CASRDRGYTGELFF
J gene: TRBJ2-7; V gene: TRBV6-8; CDR3 protein: CASSYQRTANSYEQYF
J gene: TRBJ1-2; V gene: TRBV6-8; CDR3 protein: CASSVSGLQHGYTF
J gene: TRBJ1-2; V gene: TRBV6-8; CDR3 protein: CASTPGDQNYGYTF
J gene: TRBJ2-7; V gene: TRBV19; CDR3 protein: CASSAAGHTYEQYF
J gene: TRBJ2-2; V gene: TRBV5-1; CDR3 protein: CASDSGDRTGELFF